A single sample gave rise to the 25 T cell receptor beta chains below, sequenced in a study of T cell responses to AZD1222 COVID-19 vaccine. Clones were sequenced by immunoSEQ multiplex PCR, and TCRdb holds only the in-frame ones, with some missing. The sample includes approximately 150,000 clones, about 90% of them seen just once. Specimen: peripheral blood, collected 28 days after the second dose of the MenACWY control vaccine. The receptor set was obtained from an adult who received the MenACWY meningococcal vaccine as a control.

The CDR3 protein is CASRGQGAQGMVAGYTF. In DNA form, the CDR3 reads TGTGCCAGCAGGGGGCAGGGGGCGCAGGGGATGGTGGCTGGCTACACCTTC. The chain combines TRBV5-6 with TRBJ1-2, with TRBD1 matching over 8 bases. The ends lost 5 bases at V and 7 bases at J; junction bases unmatched: 19. The CDR3 loop spans 17 amino acids. CDR1 and CDR2 from the germline V gene are SGHDT and YYEEEE.

V usage is TRBV6-5 and J usage is TRBJ2-7; 7 bases match TRBD1. The CDR3 loop spans 14 amino acids. Germline CDR1 is MNHEY and CDR2 is SVGAGI. The ends lost 2 bases at V and 0 bases at J; junction bases unmatched: 1. CDR3 in DNA: TGTGCCAGCAGTTACGGACAGGCCTCCTACGAGCAGTACTTC. Translating gives CASSYGQASYEQYF.

V and J are TRBV19 and TRBJ1-5; no definite D call. V lost 8 bases, J lost 1 base, and 15 bases lay in between. In germline, CDR1 is LNHDA, CDR2 SQIVND (reference sequence). CDR3 length equals 15 residues. Here the CDR3 DNA reads TGTGCCAGTCGAGGGCGTGATTTGAGCAATCAGCCCCAGCATTTT. This gives the protein CASRGRDLSNQPQHF.

The chain is built from TRBV15 and TRBJ2-7; D remains unclear. Germline CDR1 and CDR2: LNHNV and YYDKDF (reference sequence). The CDR3 length is 13 residues. V was clipped by 5 bases and J by 0 bases, with 8 bases between them. In DNA form, the CDR3 reads TGTGCCACCAGCCCCGGGTCCTCCTACGAGCAGTACTTC. It translates to CATSPGSSYEQYF.

V and J are TRBV4-3 and TRBJ1-2, with D tentatively TRBD1 (6 bases). Germline V gene data show CDR1 as LGHNA and CDR2 as YSLEER. The germline V and J ends were trimmed by 0 bases and 3 bases, with 11 bases remaining between them. CDR3 length equals 15 residues. The CDR3 DNA follows: TGCGCCAGCAGCCAAGATGAACAGGGATACTATGGCTACACCTTC. Translation gives CASSQDEQGYYGYTF.

The chain recombines TRBV24-1 with TRBJ1-2, with 8 bases lining up with TRBD1. This CDR3 region has 13 residues. Trimming removed 4 bases from V and 9 bases from J; junction bases left unmatched: 6. Per germline, CDR1 KGHDR and CDR2 SFDVKD. As DNA, the CDR3 is TGTGCCACCAGTGAAGGACAGGGTAGTAGCTACACCTTC. The encoded protein is CATSEGQGSSYTF.

This chain connects TRBV3-1 (or the pseudogene TRBV3-2) to TRBJ1-6; a weak D match, TRBD1 (6 bases). The CDR3 has 18 amino acids. From germline, CDR1 is LGHDT and CDR2 YNNKEL (reference sequence). Trimming took 5 bases from V and 1 from J, leaving 18 bases between them. CDR3 region: CASSTQLQGWSYNSPLHF. For the CDR3, the DNA is TGTGCCAGCAGCACCCAATTGCAGGGGTGGTCCTATAATTCACCCCTCCACTTT.

The chain couples TRBV14 to TRBJ1-2, with 9 nucleotides matching TRBD1. Germline trimming cut 5 bases from V and 7 bases from J; bases unmatched to any gene: 5. The CDR3 sequence is 13 residues long. Germline CDR1 reads SGHDN; CDR2 reads FVKESK. CDR3 loop: CASSLQGAVGYTF. The CDR3 DNA sequence: TGTGCCAGCAGCTTACAGGGGGCAGTTGGCTACACCTTC.

The chain links TRBV30 to TRBJ2-1, with 7 positions matching TRBD1. CDR3 length: 11 residues. Germline CDR1 is GTSNPN and CDR2 is SVGIG (reference sequence). Trimming at V came to 5 bases and at J to 7 bases, leaving 2 bases not matched to a gene. The CDR3 loop is CAWDRANEQFF. In DNA form, the CDR3 reads TGTGCCTGGGACAGGGCGAATGAGCAGTTCTTC.

This rearrangement joins TRBV3-1 (or the pseudogene TRBV3-2) to TRBJ1-5, with D unresolved. The CDR3 has 14 residues. Germline CDR1 reads LGHDT; CDR2 reads YNNKEL (reference sequence). Trimming shortened V by 0 bases and J by 6 bases, and 9 bases separated the two germline ends. The CDR3 region is CASSQDLRVQPQHF. CDR3 in DNA: TGTGCCAGCAGCCAAGATTTGAGGGTTCAGCCCCAGCATTTT.

CDR3 sequence reads: CSVGEGTQGGYTF. As DNA, the CDR3 is TGCAGCGTTGGCGAGGGCACCCAGGGTGGCTACACCTTC. The chain combines TRBV29-1 with TRBJ1-2; D may be TRBD1 (5 bases). Trimming pared 4 bases from V and 7 bases from J, leaving 16 bases between. CDR3 length: 13 amino acids. The germline gives CDR1 SQVTM, CDR2 ANQGSEA.

The chain combines TRBV15 with TRBJ1-2; 9 bases fit TRBD1. Germline V gene data show CDR1 as LNHNV and CDR2 as YYDKDF (reference sequence). The CDR3 has 15 amino acids. Trimming took 2 bases from V and 8 from J; bases not matched to a gene: 9. The CDR3 DNA is TGTGCCACCAGCAGACGGGACAGGGCCCCCTTAGGCTACACCTTC. Translation: CATSRRDRAPLGYTF.

This clone appeared a single time. Additional DNA sequences in this sample encode the identical CDR3. The chain combines TRBV11-1 with TRBJ2-7; 7 bases line up with TRBD2. Per the germline V gene, CDR1 is SGHAT and CDR2 is FQDESV (reference sequence). The CDR3 runs 15 residues. Losses at the gene ends were 4 bases for V and 0 bases for J; bases not matched to a gene: 6. DNA of the CDR3: TGTGCCAGCAGCTCCCTAGCGGTAAACTCCTACGAGCAGTACTTC. It specifies CASSSLAVNSYEQYF.

The chain joins TRBV14 to TRBJ2-1; either TRBD1 or TRBD2 may fit D (5 bases each). Germline V gives CDR1 SGHDN, CDR2 FVKESK. The ends were cut back, 3 bases at V and 6 bases at J, with 15 bases in the middle. The CDR3 is 15 amino acids. The CDR3 is CASSHGRWDANEQFF. In DNA, the CDR3 is TGTGCCAGCAGCCACGGTCGATGGGACGCCAATGAGCAGTTCTTC.

This chain links TRBV7-2 with TRBJ2-2, with D tentatively TRBD1 (5 bases). The CDR3 contains 15 residues. Trimming removed 5 bases at V and 3 bases at J, with 13 bases between. Germline V CDR1 and CDR2: SGHTA, FQGNSA. CDR3: CASSPRVGDTGELFF. The CDR3, as DNA: TGTGCCAGCAGCCCCAGGGTTGGGGACACCGGGGAGCTGTTTTTT.

The rearrangement links TRBV28 to TRBJ2-7; perhaps TRBD1 as D (6 bases). The CDR3 runs 16 residues. V gave up 5 bases and J gave up 4 bases, with 21 bases separating them. Germline values: CDR1 MDHEN, CDR2 SYDVKM. Here the CDR3 DNA reads TGTGCCAGCAGTCTACAGCCCGGGACATTTGTTTACGAGCAGTACTTC. Protein product: CASSLQPGTFVYEQYF.

The genes are TRBV12-3 or TRBV12-4 and TRBJ1-1, with D uncertain. The ends were cut back, 4 bases at V and 4 bases at J, with 10 bases in the middle. The CDR3 is 13 amino acids. The CDR3 region is CASSSGMGTEAFF. CDR3 nucleotides: TGTGCCAGCAGTTCTGGGATGGGCACTGAAGCTTTCTTT.

The V and J genes are TRBV5-1 and TRBJ1-1, with D tentatively TRBD1 (5 bases). V lost 4 bases and J lost 4, with 17 bases in between. Germline V CDR1 and CDR2: SGHRS, YFSETQ. The CDR3 extends over 15 amino acids. CDR3 DNA: TGCGCCAGCAGCGGCCTGACGGCCGGGGGCACTGAAGCTTTCTTT. Translation: CASSGLTAGGTEAFF. The full variable domain, with the rest looked up from reference TRBV5-1 and TRBJ1-1, is KAGVTQTPRYLIKTRGQQVTLSCSPISGHRSVSWYQQTPGQGLQFLFEYFSETQRNKGNFPGRFSGRQFSNSRSEMNVSTLELGDSALYLCASSGLTAGGTEAFFGQGTRLTVV.

CDR3 loop: CASSIRTEWDTEAFF. The CDR3 nucleotides are TGTGCCAGCAGTATAAGGACAGAGTGGGACACTGAAGCTTTCTTT. The chain couples TRBV11-1 to TRBJ1-1, with TRBD1 as a possible D gene (6 bases). CDR3 length: 15 residues. Looked up from germline, CDR1 is SGHAT and CDR2 is FQDESV (reference sequence). V was trimmed by 6 bases and J by 3 bases, leaving 17 bases between them.

The gene calls are TRBV28 and TRBJ1-2; D gene ambiguous. V lost 1 base, J lost 7 bases, and 10 bases lay in between. CDR1 and CDR2 from the germline V gene are MDHEN and SYDVKM. This CDR3 is built from 13 residues. The CDR3 sequence: CASSLSSRGGYTF. As DNA, the CDR3 is TGTGCCAGCAGTTTATCCTCTCGGGGTGGCTACACCTTC.

This clone has only one observation. The genes are TRBV5-5 and TRBJ1-6; 7 bases align to TRBD1. Trimming took 4 bases from V and 9 from J; bases not matched to a gene: 7. Germline V lookup: CDR1 SGHKS, CDR2 YYEKEE (reference sequence). This CDR3 contains 14 residues. CDR3 bases: TGTGCCAGCAGCCCGGACAGGAACCGTTCACCCCTCCACTTT. It codes for CASSPDRNRSPLHF. Filled out from reference TRBV5-5 and TRBJ1-6, the complete variable domain reads DAGVTQSPTHLIKTRGQQVTLRCSPISGHKSVSWYQQVLGQGPQFIFQYYEKEERGRGNFPDRFSARQFPNYSSELNVNALLLGDSALYLCASSPDRNRSPLHFGNGTRLTVT.

In this sample, this clone turned up once. This chain connects TRBV6-2 or TRBV6-3 to TRBJ2-7; 8 positions match TRBD1. After removal of 4 bases from V and 2 bases from J, the junction contained 4 bases not matched to a gene. Germline V gene data show CDR1 as MNHEY and CDR2 as SVGEGT. CDR3 length: 14 residues. DNA of the CDR3: TGTGCCAGCAGTTTGGACAGGGCCCCCTACGAGCAGTACTTC. Translating gives CASSLDRAPYEQYF.

This chain uses TRBV19 with TRBJ2-1, with 9 positions matching TRBD2. The CDR3 runs to 15 residues. The germline V gene has CDR1 LNHDA and CDR2 SQIVND (reference sequence). The V and J ends lost 4 bases and 5 bases, in that order; junction bases with no gene match: 6. The CDR3: CASSRGLAVNNEQFF. In DNA form, the CDR3 reads TGTGCCAGTAGTAGGGGACTAGCAGTAAACAATGAGCAGTTCTTC.

The genes are TRBV30 and TRBJ2-1; D may be TRBD2 (6 bases). Germline values: CDR1 GTSNPN, CDR2 SVGIG (reference sequence). CDR3 size: 17 residues. V was pared by 2 bases and J by 0 bases, with 17 bases between. The CDR3: CAWSLAQPAGSYNEQFF. CDR3 nucleotide sequence: TGTGCCTGGAGTCTAGCTCAGCCAGCGGGCTCCTACAATGAGCAGTTCTTC.

This clone was detected once. The rearrangement joins TRBV28 to TRBJ1-1; 8 bases fit TRBD1. The CDR3 has 17 residues. CDR1 MDHEN and CDR2 SYDVKM come from the germline V gene. Trimming cost V 7 bases and J 4 bases; bases outside gene matches: 17. The CDR3 nucleotides read TGTGCCAGCACCGACGGGGGCGCAGGGGGCAAGGGCACTGAAGCTTTCTTT. Its translation: CASTDGGAGGKGTEAFF.